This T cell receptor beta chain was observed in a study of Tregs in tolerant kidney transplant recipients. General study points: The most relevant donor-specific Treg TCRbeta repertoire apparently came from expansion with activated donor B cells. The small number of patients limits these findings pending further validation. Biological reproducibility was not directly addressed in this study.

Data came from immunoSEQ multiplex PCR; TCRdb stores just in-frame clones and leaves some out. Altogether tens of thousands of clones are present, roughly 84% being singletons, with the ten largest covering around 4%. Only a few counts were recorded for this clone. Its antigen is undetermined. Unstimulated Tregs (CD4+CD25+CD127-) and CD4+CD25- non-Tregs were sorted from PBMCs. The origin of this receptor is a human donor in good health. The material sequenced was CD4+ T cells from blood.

This CDR3 is CASSSQGSRSGNTIYF. The CDR3 DNA sequence: TGTGCCAGCAGTTCACAGGGTTCCCGCTCTGGAAACACCATATATTTT. The J gene is TRBJ1-3, the V gene TRBV7-2, with D possibly TRBD1 on 6 matching bases. Germline CDR1 and CDR2: SGHTA and FQGNSA. Trimming took 6 bases from V and 0 from J, leaving 15 bases between them. The CDR3 spans 16 residues.